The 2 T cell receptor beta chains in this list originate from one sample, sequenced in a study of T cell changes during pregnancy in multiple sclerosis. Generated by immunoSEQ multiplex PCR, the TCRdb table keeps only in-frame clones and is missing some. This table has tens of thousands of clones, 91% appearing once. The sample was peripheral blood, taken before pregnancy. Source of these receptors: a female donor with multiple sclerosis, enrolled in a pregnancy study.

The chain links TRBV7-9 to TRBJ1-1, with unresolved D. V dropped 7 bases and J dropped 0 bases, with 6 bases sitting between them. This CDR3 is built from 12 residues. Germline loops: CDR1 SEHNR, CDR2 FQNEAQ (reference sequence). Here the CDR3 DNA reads TGTGCCAGCATGCGGGTGAACACTGAAGCTTTCTTT. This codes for CASMRVNTEAFF.

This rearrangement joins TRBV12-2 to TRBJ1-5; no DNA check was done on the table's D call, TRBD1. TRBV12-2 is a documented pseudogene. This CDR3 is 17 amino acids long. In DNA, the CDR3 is TGTGCAAGTCGCTTAGCGTGGACAGGGGTTAGCAATCAGCCCCAGCATTTT. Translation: CASRLAWTGVSNQPQHF.